This T cell receptor beta chain was recovered during a study of OX40 agonist ivuxolimab in advanced cancers. The wider study: The patients received ivuxolimab by intravenous route every 2 weeks at 0.01 to 10 mg/kg.

Measured with immunoSEQ multiplex PCR; TCRdb has only the in-frame clones, and not every one. Here the sample spans some 61,000 clones, more than 80% being singletons. Exclusion of a patient followed from autoimmune disease history or systemic immunosuppression. V lost 4 bases to trimming and J lost 6 bases; unmatched junction nucleotides: 3. CDR1 and CDR2 (germline): SGHTA, FQGTGA. The length of the CDR3 is 15 residues. The rearrangement joins TRBV7-3 to TRBJ2-5; 15 positions match TRBD2. Source: CD4+ or CD8+ T cells sorted from blood, taken in a trial of the OX40 agonist ivuxolimab. The sequence was collected from an adult with an advanced solid tumor such as melanoma, head and neck, liver or kidney cancer. Here the CDR3 DNA reads TGTGCCAGCAGCTCCGGGACTAGCGGGAGGAAGACCCAGTACTTC. This gives the protein CASSSGTSGRKTQYF.